This T cell receptor beta chain stems from a study of cytomegalovirus exposure and HLA in healthy donors. Study-wide results and limits: The number of N-insertions in an Asian-associated ancestry cluster was reportedly below the approximately 700-donor mean in a later analysis. Previous analysis showed most TCR beta V segments were productive about 87% or about 30% of the time. In vitro work confirmed that a few CMV-associated chains recognize CMV antigens.

This clone showed up just a few times. The target antigen is unknown. The PCR was carried out with 60 Vbeta primers and 13 Jbeta primers. The data were produced by immunoSEQ multiplex PCR, yet TCRdb's version contains in-frame clones alone and is incomplete. The table lists 150,000 to 200,000 clones, around 83% of them singletons, with about 4% in the top ten. The length of the CDR3 is 15 residues. Germline V gives CDR1 SGHTS, CDR2 YDEGEE. The V gene lost 2 bases and the J gene lost 0 bases, with 11 bases spanning the gap. The sequence was collected from a man aged 50 to 60 in good health and CMV-seropositive. This chain uses TRBV5-8 with TRBJ1-1; no reliable D call. Material: PBMCs. CDR3 region: CASSFPGLLNTEAFF. The CDR3 nucleotides are TGTGCCAGCAGCTTCCCCGGACTGTTGAACACTGAAGCTTTCTTT.